These 6 T cell receptor beta chains originate from one sample sequenced in a study of T-cell memory formation after mild COVID-19. Via MiXCR, TCRdb re-called the 5' RACE reads, giving one row per CDR3 protein. The table shows 150,000 or so distinct CDR3 sequences, with 11% occurring only once. Sequencing input: PBMCs or a T cell subset sorted from them (not recorded which). All receptors derive from a young man who had mild COVID-19 (a few samples of this study predate the infection). Cell type and time point are not known.

The rearrangement uses TRBV29-1 and TRBJ2-5; D ambiguous. This CDR3 is 13 amino acids long. Germline V CDR1 and CDR2: SQVTM, ANQGSEA. Trimming cost V 4 bases and J 2 bases, with 11 bases left between them. The CDR3 region is CSVAGQQQETQYF. In nucleotides, the CDR3 is TGCAGCGTTGCGGGCCAGCAACAAGAGACCCAGTACTTC. Based on the CDR3 plus reference TRBV29-1 and TRBJ2-5, the full variable domain is SAVISQKPSRDICQRGTSLTIQCQVDSQVTMMFWYRQQPGQSLTLIATANQGSEATYESGFVIDKFPISRPNLTFSTLTVSNMSPEDSSIYLCSVAGQQQETQYFGPGTRLLVL.

In this sample, this clonotype turned up many times. This chain links TRBV4-3 with TRBJ1-2; D is ambiguous. The CDR3 totals 14 residues. V lost 1 base to trimming and J lost 0 bases, with 6 bases between them. The germline V gene has CDR1 LGHNA and CDR2 YSLEER. The CDR3 reads CASSQGGTNYGYTF. The CDR3 nucleotides read TGCGCCAGCAGCCAAGGAGGGACTAACTATGGCTACACCTTC.

This clonotype was counted a few times. The chain recombines TRBV9 with TRBJ1-2, with TRBD1 identical over 8 bases. The CDR3 extends over 15 amino acids. The germline gives CDR1 SGDLS, CDR2 YYNGEE. V shed 0 bases and J 7 bases; nucleotides not matched to a gene: 8. The CDR3 region is CASSVARTGRSGYTF. The CDR3 DNA reads TGTGCCAGCAGCGTAGCGAGGACAGGGCGGTCTGGCTACACCTTC.

In this sample, this clonotype turned up a few times. Here the CDR3 reads CASSGDKNTEAFF. As DNA, the CDR3 is TGTGCCAGCTCAGGAGACAAGAACACTGAAGCTTTCTTT. V usage is TRBV18 and J usage is TRBJ1-1, with no clear D. Germline CDR1 reads KGHSH; CDR2 reads LQKENI. V lost 5 bases, J lost 1 base, and 8 bases lay in between. The CDR3 consists of 13 residues.

This clonotype turned up a few times. V usage is TRBV12-3 or TRBV12-4 and J usage is TRBJ1-1; D ambiguous. V lost 3 bases and J 11 bases, leaving 10 bases between the germline ends. The CDR3 sequence is 11 residues long. The CDR3 loop is CASSLAAGAFF. The CDR3, as DNA: TGTGCCAGCAGTTTGGCGGCCGGGGCTTTCTTT.

This clonotype came up many times. The conserved phenylalanine or tryptophan is not found at the CDR3 terminus, so this likely reflects a read error. This rearrangement joins TRBV28 to TRBJ1-2, with TRBD1 matching 7 bases. The CDR3 has 13 amino acids. V lost 6 bases, J lost 3 bases, and 4 bases stayed unmatched. Germline loops: CDR1 MDHEN, CDR2 SYDVKM. The CDR3: CASSSGQDYGYTL. CDR3 coding DNA: TGTGCCAGCAGCTCCGGACAGGACTATGGCTACACCTTA.